This T cell receptor beta chain stems from a study of cytomegalovirus exposure and HLA in healthy donors (dated by TCRdb to 2017 to 2019). General notes on the study: An earlier analysis of several hundred of the donors reported under 300 Gb of sequence data and about 120 million unique TCR beta sequences obtained from about 179 million T cells. A later genetic analysis used genome-wide SNP genotypes for about three fifths of the 666 donors, treating that subset as a discovery cohort. A handful of DR-DQ haplotypes were handled as single units for association and clustering because linkage in the cohort was strong. A later analysis re-examined previously published TCR beta repertoires from more than 600 donors and added high-resolution HLA genotyping to investigate patterns of TCR occurrence. Along with the approximately 650-subject first cohort, a separate validation cohort of over a hundred different subjects was used. Using immunosequencing, the study profiled T cell repertoires from 666 subjects and related those repertoires to cytomegalovirus serostatus. Donor age, sex, ethnicity and CMV serostatus were collected together with the repertoire data. HLA typing included class I and class II loci at four-digit resolution. The number of donors typed differed by locus, with roughly 629-640 for A, B, C, DRB1 and DQB1, approximately 500 for DQA1, about 610 for DPA1, and approximately 470 for DPB1. The aim of the study was to test whether cataloging public T cell receptors could identify signatures of past pathogen exposure. Across under 500 genotyped donors of the cohort, an average of about 250,000 unique TCR beta nucleotide sequences per donor were sequenced, and about a sixth of those sequences were non-productive. An early release covering about 600 HLA-typed donors comprised roughly 300 gigabases of sequencing data and 85 million to 100 million unique TCR sequences. All discovery cohort repertoires had been generated using a single sequencing platform. To predict cytomegalovirus infection status, the study combined high-throughput TCR immunosequencing, statistical association of individual TCRs with disease status, and machine learning. Among the 398 genotyped donors, more than 70% belonged to the genetic ancestry cluster associated with self-reported Caucasian donors. Rather than drawing on any new phenotypic data, the later analysis identified candidate immune exposures from TCR beta sequences and the way those sequences occurred across donors. An earlier analysis of 587 of the donors used high-throughput TCR beta sequencing to judge whether each TCR beta V gene segment behaved as functional or pseudogenic. The study at large found these results: In a later analysis, the rate of TCR association differed among HLA loci, with DRB1 alleles having the most associated TCRs and HLA-C alleles having the fewest. A further reported finding was that TCR beta sequences accurately predicted the HLA-A and HLA-B alleles for most subjects in the first cohort. When HLA alleles, especially DR and DQ, strongly co-occurred, attributing TCR associations to individual alleles was difficult. A later genetic analysis associated a missense DCLRE1C variant with V-gene and J-gene trimming of TCR beta chains, and an independent cohort replicated the association. This cohort had only TCR beta chains sequenced, and the lack of alpha or paired-chain data limited which features could be detected. According to a later analysis, parvovirus B19, influenza, CMV and Epstein-Barr virus appeared linked to several top co-occurrence clusters. In a later analysis, HLA-associated TCR beta chains were found to be more clonally expanded and to have lower generation probabilities than equally common non-associated chains. Because counts were too low, seventeen rarely observed V segments, including chromosome 9 orphons, were excluded from the earlier analysis of around 590 of the donors. Most TCR sequences were observed very rarely across donors, whereas some public TCRs were present in many individuals. A later analysis associated 15,000 to 20,000 TCR beta sequences with specific HLA alleles at a false discovery rate of 0.05. The study gave a list of 150 to 200 TCR beta chains associated with cytomegalovirus. In an earlier analysis of fewer than 700 of the donors, most TCR beta V segments appeared in productive rearrangements about 87% or about 30% of the time, broadly matching IMGT annotations. A later analysis found that most CMV-associated TCR beta chains appeared HLA-restricted, with HLA associations seemingly driven largely by CMV exposure. A few of the identified cytomegalovirus-associated TCR beta chains were confirmed in vitro to be specific for cytomegalovirus antigens. The authors suggested that the approach could potentially be extended to other disease states and immunological phenotypes. Correlated functional status among segregating V segments might reflect linkage disequilibrium, but an unknown experimental factor could not be ruled out. Immune exposure information for the cohort was limited to CMV serostatus. Presence/absence analyses assumed roughly uniform sequencing depth across donors, an assumption that may not hold. Compared with the roughly 670-donor mean, donors in an Asian-associated ancestry cluster had fewer N-insertions in productive TCRs, according to a later genetic analysis. Cytomegalovirus status was reported to be diagnosed by the classifier with high specificity and sensitivity in both the original and validation cohorts. The sequencing pipeline was judged likely to have produced a cluster of highly shared sequence variants as a technical artifact. Because some donors lacked HLA typing at each locus, the association tests relied only on the typed subset. The 87-base-pair reads could not distinguish some IMGT-functional V segments, including TRBV6-2 and TRBV6-3, so those segments were excluded.

The cohort consisted of more than 650 healthy bone marrow donors. At the time of sampling, all cohort members were nominally healthy, though unrecorded immune exposures were likely present. The donor was CMV seronegative and was included in the group of 352 seronegative cohort members. A peripheral blood sample was collected from each donor, and TCR beta sequencing was performed on peripheral blood mononuclear cells. Genomic DNA extraction from the blood cell samples was performed with the Qiagen DNeasy Blood Extraction Kit. Libraries were prepared through the immunoSEQ multiplex PCR assay. A mixture of 60 forward primers for TCR Vbeta segments and 13 reverse primers for TCR Jbeta segments was used in the multiplex PCR. A multiplex PCR assay on genomic DNA amplified the CDR3 region of rearranged TCR beta genes. On the Illumina HiSeq System, the amplified TCR beta libraries were sequenced as 87-base-pair reads. For the original study's pipeline: In a later analysis, about 80 million unique TCR beta chains were counted across the roughly 700 repertoires, and roughly 11 million of these chains were shared by at least two donors. To remove PCR and sequencing errors, raw reads were error-corrected and collapsed into unique sequences using a nearest-neighbor algorithm that merged closely related sequences. CDR3 sequences were aligned to IMGT reference sequences to assign V, D and J gene segments. For a sequence to be retained, a match of at least six nucleotides to both a V gene segment and a J gene segment was required. A rearrangement was called productive if the CDR3 had no stop codons and remained in frame with V and J, and every other rearrangement was called non-productive. Following IMGT convention, CDR3 was defined as the stretch from the second conserved V-encoded cysteine to the conserved J-encoded phenylalanine. In an earlier analysis of around 600 of the donors, sequences lacking an unambiguous match to a single V gene segment were excluded. In an earlier analysis of 587 of the donors, V segments were called functional above 56.7% productive rearrangements and were called segregating when the between-donor standard deviation exceeded 5%. A statistical classification framework was built for diagnosing cytomegalovirus status from the catalog of TCR beta chain sequences. In a later analysis, V and J genes were assigned by comparing TCR nucleotide sequences against IMGT/GENE-DB human TR gene sequences. In a later analysis, CDR3 sequences and most-parsimonious VDJ recombination scenarios were assigned using the TCRdist pipeline. In a later analysis, each TCR beta chain was defined by its CDR3 amino acid sequence together with its V-gene family, and reads lacking a unique V-gene family were excluded. In a later analysis, 450 to 600 highly shared, low-generation-probability nucleotide sequences were removed to address suspected cross-contamination and a sequencing artifact. For each public chain, a later analysis derived a clonal expansion index from normalized ranks of inferred template counts within each repertoire. In a later analysis, generation probabilities were computed with a VDJ recombination model fitted to out-of-frame rearrangements, and the resulting probabilities were checked against IGoR. Hypergeometric tests were used in a later analysis to score TCR-TCR, TCR-HLA and TCR-CMV co-occurrence, with a repertoire-size bias correction applied to the TCR pairs. To estimate false discovery rates, a later analysis permuted the HLA or CMV assignments 20 times. In a later analysis, co-occurring TCRs were grouped using DBSCAN, with TCRdist sequence similarity added in when clustering inside HLA-allele-positive subsets. Repertoires with fewer than 30,000 or more than 120,000 public chains, plus five repertoires with anomalous nucleotide sharing, were excluded from co-occurrence clustering. This is the immuneACCESS table as TCRdb keeps it, with only in-frame sequences that have V and J called. A part of the clones is gone; compared with another copy, unresolved V genes explain less than half, and the rest is unexplained. The V and J calls and the clone size are those of that table, but D and trimming were determined from the DNA. The sample table lists 150,000 to 200,000 clones, approximately 80% of them with a count of one. The top ten clonotypes cover 1.9% of the sample.

The CDR3, cysteine through phenylalanine, is 16 amino acids long. The kept DNA is CDR3 alone, 48 bases in frame from the first base. The germline V and J ends show losses of 3 bases and 3 bases respectively, and no gene match explains 8 bases of the junction. CDR1 MGHRA and CDR2 YSYEKL were looked up in the germline V gene. Details on this clone: Its antigen remains unidentified. No per-base quality is available; no much larger clone lies one base away.

The chain employs TRBV4-1 and TRBJ2-1, with 7 bases in between that match TRBD2. The origin of this receptor is a man between 18 and 29 years old in good health and CMV-seronegative. The sequencing sample was made of PBMCs. The bases read TGCGCCAGCAGCCATCTAGCGGTTCTCCTCTACAATGAGCAGTTCTTC. It codes for CASSHLAVLLYNEQFF.